The T cell receptor (beta chain) under discussion was sequenced for a study of spatial heterogeneity in lung cancer. Study-wide background: The count of detected beta-chain sequences consistently exceeded that of alpha-chain sequences. In tumor regions, TCR transcript counts tracked strongly with a T cell module score from matched bulk RNA-seq.

Regarding this clonotype: As yet, its antigen is unknown.

TCR cDNA molecules each had a unique molecular identifier. TCRdb re-derived calls from the 5' RACE reads in MiXCR, one entry per CDR3 protein. The sample holds 3,600 or so distinct CDR3 sequences, 8% seen once. Trimming took off 3 bases at V and 0 bases at J, with 8 bases between the two ends. There are 14 residues in the CDR3. Looked up from germline, CDR1 is SEHNR and CDR2 is FQNEAQ (reference sequence). General study findings and limits: Expanded intratumoral alpha and beta TCR counts tracked tumor mutation counts.

Stated time point: sample taken at primary tumor resection. Tumor, nontumor lung or frozen PBMC supplied whole RNA that was sequenced unsorted. The specimen comprised lung tumor tissue, sampled at surgery. This TCR was recovered from a male donor with early-stage non-small cell lung cancer. V and J are TRBV7-9 and TRBJ2-5; D is unclear. CDR3 DNA sequence: TGTGCCAGCAGCTTTGCCGGACACCAAGAGACCCAGTACTTC. Its translation is CASSFAGHQETQYF.